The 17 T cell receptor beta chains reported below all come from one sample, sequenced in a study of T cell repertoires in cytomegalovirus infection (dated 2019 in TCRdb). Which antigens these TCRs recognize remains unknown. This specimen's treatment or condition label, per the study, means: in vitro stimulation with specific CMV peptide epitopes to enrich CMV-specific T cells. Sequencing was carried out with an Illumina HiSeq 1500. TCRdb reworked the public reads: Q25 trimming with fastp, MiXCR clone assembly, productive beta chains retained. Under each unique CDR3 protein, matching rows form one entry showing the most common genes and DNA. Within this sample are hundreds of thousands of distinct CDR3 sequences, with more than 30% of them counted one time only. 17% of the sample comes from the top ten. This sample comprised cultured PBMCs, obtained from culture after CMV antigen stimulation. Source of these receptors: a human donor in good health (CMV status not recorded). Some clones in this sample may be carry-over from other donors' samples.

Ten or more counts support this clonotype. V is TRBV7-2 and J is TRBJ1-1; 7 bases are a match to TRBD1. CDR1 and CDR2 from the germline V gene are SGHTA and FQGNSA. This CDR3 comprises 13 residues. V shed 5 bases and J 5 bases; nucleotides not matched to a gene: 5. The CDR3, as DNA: TGTGCCAGCAGCACGACAGGGAGGACTGAAGCTTTCTTT. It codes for CASSTTGRTEAFF.

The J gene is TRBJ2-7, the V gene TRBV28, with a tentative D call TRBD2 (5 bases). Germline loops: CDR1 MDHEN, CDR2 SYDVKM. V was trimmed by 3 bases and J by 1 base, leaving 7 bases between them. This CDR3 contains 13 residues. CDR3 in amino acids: CASSFQRSYEQYF. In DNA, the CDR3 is TGTGCCAGCAGTTTTCAGCGGTCCTACGAGCAGTACTTC. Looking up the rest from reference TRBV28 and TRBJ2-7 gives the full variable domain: DVKVTQSSRYLVKRTGEKVFLECVQDMDHENMFWYRQDPGLGLRLIYFSYDVKMKEKGDIPEGYSVSREKKERFSLILESASTNQTSMYLCASSFQRSYEQYFGPGTRLTVT.

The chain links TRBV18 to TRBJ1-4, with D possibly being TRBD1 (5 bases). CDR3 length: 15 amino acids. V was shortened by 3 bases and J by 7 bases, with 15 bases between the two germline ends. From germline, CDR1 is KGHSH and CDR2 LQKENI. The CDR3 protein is CASSPGPSMGEKLFF. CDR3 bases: TGTGCCAGCTCACCGGGACCCTCAATGGGTGAAAAACTGTTTTTT.

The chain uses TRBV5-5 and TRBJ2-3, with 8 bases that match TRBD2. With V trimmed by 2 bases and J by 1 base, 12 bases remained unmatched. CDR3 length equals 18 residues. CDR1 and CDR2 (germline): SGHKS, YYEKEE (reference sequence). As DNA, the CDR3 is TGTGCCAGCAGCTTCGGCAGAGAGCGGGGGACCCGCACAGATACGCAGTATTTT. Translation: CASSFGRERGTRTDTQYF.

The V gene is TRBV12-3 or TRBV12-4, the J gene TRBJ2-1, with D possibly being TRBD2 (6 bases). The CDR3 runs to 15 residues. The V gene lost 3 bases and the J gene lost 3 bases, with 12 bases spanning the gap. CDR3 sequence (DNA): TGTGCCAGCAGTTTGACGGGAGTCAACTACAATGAGCAGTTCTTC. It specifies CASSLTGVNYNEQFF.

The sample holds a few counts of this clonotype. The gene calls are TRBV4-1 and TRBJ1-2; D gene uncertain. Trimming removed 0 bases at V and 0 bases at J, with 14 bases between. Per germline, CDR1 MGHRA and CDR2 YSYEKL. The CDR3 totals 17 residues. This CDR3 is CASSQDTGSRANYGYTF. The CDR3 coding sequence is TGCGCCAGCAGCCAAGATACGGGGTCGAGAGCTAACTATGGCTACACCTTC.

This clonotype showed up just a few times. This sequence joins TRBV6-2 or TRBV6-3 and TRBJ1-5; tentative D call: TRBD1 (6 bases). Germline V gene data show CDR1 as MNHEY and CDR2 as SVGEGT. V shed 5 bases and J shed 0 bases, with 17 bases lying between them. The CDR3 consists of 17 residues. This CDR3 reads CASSKDTGMYSNQPQHF. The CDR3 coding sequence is TGTGCCAGCAGTAAGGATACAGGGATGTATAGCAATCAGCCCCAGCATTTT.

This CDR3 reads CASSQGTGGYGYTF. CDR3 DNA sequence: TGTGCCAGCAGCCAAGGGACAGGGGGTTATGGCTACACCTTC. This chain uses TRBV4-2 with TRBJ1-2; 10 bases line up with TRBD1. This CDR3 has 14 amino acids. Unmatched junction bases numbered 1, after V lost 1 base and J lost 5 bases. Germline loops: CDR1 LGHNA, CDR2 YNFKEQ.

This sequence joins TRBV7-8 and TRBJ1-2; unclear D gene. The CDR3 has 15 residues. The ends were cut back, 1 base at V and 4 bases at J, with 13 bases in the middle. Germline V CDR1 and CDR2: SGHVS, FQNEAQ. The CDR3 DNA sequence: TGTGCCAGCAGCTTAGTCCTTAATCCCCTCTATGGCTACACCTTC. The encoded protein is CASSLVLNPLYGYTF.

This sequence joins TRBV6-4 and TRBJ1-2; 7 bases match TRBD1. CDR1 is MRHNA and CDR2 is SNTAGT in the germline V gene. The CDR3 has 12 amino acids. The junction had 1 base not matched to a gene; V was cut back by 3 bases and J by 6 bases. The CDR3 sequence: CASSDQGDGYTF. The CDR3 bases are TGTGCCAGCAGTGATCAGGGGGATGGCTACACCTTC.

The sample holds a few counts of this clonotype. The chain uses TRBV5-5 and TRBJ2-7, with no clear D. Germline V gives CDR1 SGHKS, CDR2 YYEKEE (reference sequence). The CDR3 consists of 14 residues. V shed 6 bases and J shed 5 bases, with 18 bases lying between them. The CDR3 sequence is CASNRNSVGHEQYV. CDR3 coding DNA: TGTGCCAGCAACCGAAATTCAGTAGGACACGAGCAGTACGTC.

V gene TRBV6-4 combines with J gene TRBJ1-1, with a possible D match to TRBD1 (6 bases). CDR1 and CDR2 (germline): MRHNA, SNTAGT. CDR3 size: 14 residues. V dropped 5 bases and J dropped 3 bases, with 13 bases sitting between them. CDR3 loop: CASSPGGAHTEAFF. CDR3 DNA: TGTGCCAGCAGTCCCGGGGGGGCTCACACTGAAGCTTTCTTT.

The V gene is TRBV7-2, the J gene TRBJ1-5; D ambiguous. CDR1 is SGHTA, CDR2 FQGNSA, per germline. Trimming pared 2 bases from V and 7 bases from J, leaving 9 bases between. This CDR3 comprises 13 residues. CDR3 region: CASSLREEQPQHF. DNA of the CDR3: TGTGCCAGCAGCTTACGTGAGGAACAGCCCCAGCATTTT. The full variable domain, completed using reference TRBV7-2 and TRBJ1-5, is GAGVSQSPSNKVTEKGKDVELRCDPISGHTALYWYRQSLGQGLEFLIYFQGNSAPDKSGLPSDRFSAERTGGSVSTLTIQRTQQEDSAVYLCASSLREEQPQHFGDGTRLSIL.

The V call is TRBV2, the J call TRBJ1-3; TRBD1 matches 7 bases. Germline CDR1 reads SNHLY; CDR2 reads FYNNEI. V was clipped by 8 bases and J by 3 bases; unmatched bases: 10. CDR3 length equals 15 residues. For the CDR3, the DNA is TGTGCCAGCGGCCAAACAGGGGATCATGGAAACACCATATATTTT. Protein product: CASGQTGDHGNTIYF.

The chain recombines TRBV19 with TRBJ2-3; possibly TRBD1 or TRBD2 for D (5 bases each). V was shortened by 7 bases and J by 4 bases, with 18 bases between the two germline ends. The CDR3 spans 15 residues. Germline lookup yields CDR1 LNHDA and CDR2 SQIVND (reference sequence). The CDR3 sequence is CASTGVGAGPDTQYF. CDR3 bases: TGTGCCAGTACCGGGGTAGGGGCGGGTCCAGATACGCAGTATTTT.

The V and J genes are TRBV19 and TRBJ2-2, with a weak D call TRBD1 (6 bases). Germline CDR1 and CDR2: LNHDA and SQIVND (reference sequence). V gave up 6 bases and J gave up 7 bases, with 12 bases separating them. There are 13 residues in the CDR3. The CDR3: CASRPGQYGELFF. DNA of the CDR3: TGTGCCAGTAGGCCGGGACAATACGGGGAGCTGTTTTTT.

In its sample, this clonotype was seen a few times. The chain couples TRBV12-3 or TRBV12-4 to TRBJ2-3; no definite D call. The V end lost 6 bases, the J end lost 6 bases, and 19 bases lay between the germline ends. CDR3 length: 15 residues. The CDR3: CASRLDTRQRDTQYF. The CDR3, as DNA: TGTGCCAGCAGGCTCGATACTCGGCAGCGCGATACGCAGTATTTT.